The entry below gives a single T cell receptor beta chain sequence along with its context. Its target is not known. The cohort excluded patients with autoimmune disease history or systemic immunosuppression. Measured with immunoSEQ multiplex PCR; TCRdb has only the in-frame clones, and not every one. This table has around 80,000 clones, approximately 78% appearing once. This sample stems from a study of OX40 agonist ivuxolimab in advanced cancers. As for the study in general: Across the patients, intravenous ivuxolimab was delivered every 2 weeks at 0.01 to 10 mg/kg. Study-wide points: Fewer expanded clones were found on average in CD4+ than in CD8+ T cells.

The CDR3 sequence is 15 residues long. Per the germline V gene, CDR1 is SGHTA and CDR2 is FQGNSA. V lost 5 bases and J lost 5, with 19 bases in between. Sample: CD4+ or CD8+ T cells sorted from blood, taken in a trial of the OX40 agonist ivuxolimab. The receptor's source is an adult with an advanced solid tumor such as melanoma, head and neck, liver or kidney cancer. The rearrangement joins TRBV7-2 to TRBJ2-7; D possibly matches TRBD1 or TRBD2 (5 bases each). In nucleotides, the CDR3 is TGTGCCAGCAGCCAAAATGGGGGTGACGGCCACGAGCAGTACTTC. It yields the protein CASSQNGGDGHEQYF.